This T cell receptor (beta chain) appears in the sequencing data of a study of neurological immune-mediated disorders. Study findings and constraints: The expanded clones of different subjects shared no CDR3 amino acid sequences (suggesting private repertoires in all groups).

One entry per CDR3 protein, called by TCRdb with MiXCR from the 5' RACE reads. The sample records about 18,000 distinct CDR3 sequences, 12% to 15% being singletons. Regarding this clonotype: Its antigen is as yet unknown.

This CDR3 spans 14 amino acids. The V segment lost 3 bases and the J segment 6 bases; nucleotides outside the gene matches: 6. CDR1 is LGHDT, CDR2 YNNKEL, per germline (reference sequence). Sorted libraries came from about 950,000 CD4+ or CD8+ T cells. The clonotype comes from a woman aged 55-70 years with HTLV-1-associated myelopathy (HAM/TSP). V and J are TRBV3-1 and TRBJ1-1, with 8 bases aligning to TRBD1. The sample taken for sequencing was CD4+ T cells from blood. The CDR3 bases are TGTGCCAGCAGCCATGACAGGGGAGTCGCTGAAGCTTTCTTT. It translates to CASSHDRGVAEAFF.